At least ten counts were recorded for the clone carrying this T cell receptor (beta chain). What it binds is not known. The assay was immunoSEQ multiplex PCR, and TCRdb's table has in-frame clones only and misses some. This sample shows fewer than 7,000 clones and no singletons; 25% rests with the ten largest. These data come from a study of T cells after posttransplantation cyclophosphamide. General study results and limits: Donor CD8+ memory clones often dominated recipient blood repertoires at later times. After PTCy, TRB diversity resembled that of CNI/methotrexate controls. TRB overlap between skin or GI tissue T cells and blood was limited.

Treatment was busulfan-fludarabine conditioning, a marrow graft, and cyclophosphamide on days +3 and +4. V lost 4 bases and J lost 0, with 11 bases in between. Per the germline V gene, CDR1 is SNHLY and CDR2 is FYNNEI. The CDR3 has 15 amino acids. The starting material was PBMCs, obtained approximately 360 days after allogeneic stem cell transplant with posttransplant cyclophosphamide. This chain connects TRBV2 to TRBJ2-3; maybe TRBD1 (6 bases). The sequence was obtained from a male patient aged 60 to 75 who received an allogeneic stem cell transplant from a related donor, was CMV-positive, and had acute GVHD only. The graft donor may have contributed some T cells. Here the CDR3 DNA reads TGTGCCAGCAGTGCAGGGGTTGATAGCACAGATACGCAGTATTTT. Protein product: CASSAGVDSTDTQYF.